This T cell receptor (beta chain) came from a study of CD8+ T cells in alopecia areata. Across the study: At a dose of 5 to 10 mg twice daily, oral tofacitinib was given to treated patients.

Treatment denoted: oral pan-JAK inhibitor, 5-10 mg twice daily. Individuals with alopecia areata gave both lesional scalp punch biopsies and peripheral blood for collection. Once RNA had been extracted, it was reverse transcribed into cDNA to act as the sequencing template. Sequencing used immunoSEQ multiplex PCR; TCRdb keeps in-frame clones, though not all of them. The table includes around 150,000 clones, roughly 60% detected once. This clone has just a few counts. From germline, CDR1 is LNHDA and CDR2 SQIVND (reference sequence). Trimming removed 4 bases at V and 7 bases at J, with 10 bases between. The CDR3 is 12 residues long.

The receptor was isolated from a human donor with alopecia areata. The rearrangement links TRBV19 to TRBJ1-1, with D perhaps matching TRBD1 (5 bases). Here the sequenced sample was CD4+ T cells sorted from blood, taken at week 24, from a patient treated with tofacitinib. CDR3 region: CASSTRVGEAFF. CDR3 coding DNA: TGTGCCAGTAGTACCAGGGTGGGTGAAGCTTTCTTT.